The 23 T cell receptor beta chains below all came from one sample that was sequenced in a study of blood T cells in healthy people across ages. PCR was performed a second time for roughly 7 to 11 cycles using a sample-barcoded 5' primer and a J-beta primer mix. TCRdb independently ran MiXCR on the 5' RACE reads; one entry per CDR3 protein. This sample has approximately 810,000 distinct CDR3 sequences, with more than 25% found just once. Material for sequencing was blood. The receptor set was obtained from a woman older than 75 in good health.

This rearrangement joins TRBV2 to TRBJ2-3; 7 bases line up with TRBD1. This CDR3 has 15 amino acids. Germline V gene data show CDR1 as SNHLY and CDR2 as FYNNEI. J lost 3 bases, V lost 6 bases, and 9 bases had no gene match. CDR3 region: CASRLTGFETDTQYF. The CDR3 DNA follows: TGTGCCAGCAGGCTGACAGGGTTTGAGACAGATACGCAGTATTTT.

This clonotype was seen at least ten times. The V and J genes are TRBV7-2 and TRBJ2-3, with D perhaps TRBD2 (6 bases). The CDR3 runs to 15 residues. Looked up from germline, CDR1 is SGHTA and CDR2 is FQGNSA. Trimming shortened V by 1 base and J by 3 bases, and 11 bases separated the two germline ends. The CDR3 nucleotides read TGTGCCAGCAGCTTAGATGCGGGGTTTACAGATACGCAGTATTTT. Translation gives CASSLDAGFTDTQYF. The whole variable domain, remainder taken from reference TRBV7-2 and TRBJ2-3, is GAGVSQSPSNKVTEKGKDVELRCDPISGHTALYWYRQSLGQGLEFLIYFQGNSAPDKSGLPSDRFSAERTGGSVSTLTIQRTQQEDSAVYLCASSLDAGFTDTQYFGPGTRLTVL.

This clonotype occurred many times. The chain carries TRBV20-1 and TRBJ1-4, with 8 bases identical to TRBD1. This CDR3 is 15 amino acids long. V lost 3 bases and J lost 4; bases outside the gene matches: 7. Looked up from germline, CDR1 is DFQATT and CDR2 is SNEGSKA (reference sequence). The CDR3 DNA is TGCAGTGCTAGGCCTCAGGGGGCCGGTAATGAAAAACTGTTTTTT. Its translation is CSARPQGAGNEKLFF.

This sequence joins TRBV7-9 and TRBJ2-7; 9 positions agree with TRBD2. Trimming cost V 4 bases and J 2 bases; bases outside gene matches: 3. The CDR3 is made up of 14 amino acids. The germline gives CDR1 SEHNR, CDR2 FQNEAQ (reference sequence). CDR3 loop: CASSSSGETYEQYF. In DNA form, the CDR3 reads TGTGCCAGCAGCTCTAGCGGGGAGACCTACGAGCAGTACTTC.

In this sample, this clonotype turned up many times. The V and J genes are TRBV6-2 or TRBV6-3 and TRBJ2-1; D is perhaps TRBD1 or TRBD2 (5 bases each). Germline V gene sequence: CDR1 MNHEY, CDR2 SVGEGT. V lost 5 bases and J 8 bases, leaving 19 bases between the germline ends. There are 15 residues in the CDR3. CDR3 loop: CASSPQDPTGHEQFF. CDR3 in DNA: TGTGCCAGCAGTCCCCAAGACCCAACGGGGCATGAGCAGTTCTTC.

This clonotype was seen a handful of times. The chain joins TRBV6-5 to TRBJ2-4, with 10 bases matching TRBD2. Germline CDR1 MNHEY, CDR2 SVGAGI. The J segment lost 0 bases and the V segment lost 4 bases, leaving 12 bases of the junction unmatched. This CDR3 has 19 amino acids. CDR3 amino acids: CASSSSSGGGGIAKNIQYF. DNA for the CDR3: TGTGCCAGCAGTTCTTCTAGCGGGGGAGGGGGGATAGCCAAAAACATTCAGTACTTC.

The chain is built from TRBV5-1 and TRBJ1-1; TRBD1 matches 8 bases. The junction had 10 bases not matched to a gene; V was cut back by 4 bases and J by 11 bases. Germline CDR1 and CDR2: SGHRS and YFSETQ. The CDR3 covers 13 residues. CDR3 amino acids: CASSVGQGTWAFF. The CDR3 DNA reads as TGCGCCAGCAGCGTAGGACAGGGTACATGGGCTTTCTTT.

Comment on this clonotype: This clone may be a read error of a much larger clone one base away. This chain connects TRBV5-4 to TRBJ2-5, with D hard to call. The J call may be faulty, since TRBJ2-4 better matches the DNA end. Germline V gene lookup returns CDR1 SGHNT and CDR2 YYREEE (reference sequence). The CDR3 runs 13 residues. The DNA of the CDR3 is TGTGCCAGCTCTGGGTGGGATGAAGACATTCAGTACTTC. Its protein is CASSGWDEDIQYF.

Of note for this clonotype: This is likely an artifact of a read error, given a far larger clone one base away. The CDR3 does not end in the conserved phenylalanine or tryptophan, so this is likely a read error. V is TRBV10-2 and J is TRBJ1-5; TRBD1 is a possible D gene (6 bases). The ends were cut back, 3 bases at V and 6 bases at J, with 9 bases in the middle. This CDR3 region has 13 residues. In germline, CDR1 is WSHSY, CDR2 SAAADI. CDR3 nucleotides: TGCGCCAGCAGTGAACAGGGTGGTCAGCCCCAGCATGTT. Its translation is CASSEQGGQPQHV.

Points on this clonotype: A much larger clone differs from this one at a single base, so this may be a read error. V and J are TRBV9 and TRBJ2-1, with a weak D call TRBD2 (5 bases). The CDR3 contains 15 residues. Trimming took off 3 bases at V and 2 bases at J, with 12 bases between the two ends. CDR1 SGDLS and CDR2 YYNGEE come from the germline V gene. The CDR3 DNA follows: TGTGCCAGCAGCGCCCTTAGCGAGGCCTACAATGAGCAGTTCTTC. Translated: CASSALSEAYNEQFF.

This sequence joins TRBV19 and TRBJ2-7; the D gene could be TRBD1 or TRBD2 (6 bases each). Germline CDR1 LNHDA, CDR2 SQIVND (reference sequence). The CDR3 spans 15 residues. V lost 8 bases and J 4 bases, leaving 21 bases between the germline ends. The CDR3 nucleotides read TGTGCCAGTGCTCCCAGTCCGGGGGCAATTTACGAGCAGTACTTC. It codes for CASAPSPGAIYEQYF.

This clonotype appeared many times. This chain uses TRBV18 with TRBJ2-1, with 10 bases aligning to TRBD1. The junction had 7 bases not matched to a gene; V was cut back by 3 bases and J by 5 bases. The CDR3 is 16 residues long. The germline gives CDR1 KGHSH, CDR2 LQKENI. CDR3 amino acids: CASSPPGTGDNNEQFF. Here the CDR3 DNA reads TGTGCCAGCTCACCGCCCGGGACAGGGGACAACAATGAGCAGTTCTTC.

Note on this clonotype: The junction departs from germline at one end; a sequencing error may be responsible. The gene calls are TRBV7-2 and TRBJ1-1; D possibly corresponds to TRBD1 (5 bases). The CDR3 extends over 14 amino acids. Germline values: CDR1 SGHTA, CDR2 FQGNSA. CDR3 in DNA: TGTGCCAGCAGACGACAGCGAGGGAACACTGAAGTTTTCTTT. It specifies CASRRQRGNTEVFF. Looking up the rest from reference TRBV7-2 and TRBJ1-1 gives the full variable domain: GAGVSQSPSNKVTEKGKDVELRCDPISGHTALYWYRQSLGQGLEFLIYFQGNSAPDKSGLPSDRFSAERTGGSVSTLTIQRTQQEDSAVYLCASRRQRGNTEVFFGQGTRLTVV.

V usage is TRBV7-2 and J usage is TRBJ2-3, with D possibly TRBD1 on 6 matching bases. From germline, CDR1 is SGHTA and CDR2 FQGNSA. This CDR3 has 16 amino acids. Trimming left V 5 bases short and J 1 base short, with 16 bases between. CDR3 protein: CASSPQGTQGTDTQYF. The DNA for the CDR3 is TGTGCCAGCAGCCCCCAGGGGACCCAGGGCACAGATACGCAGTATTTT.

The J gene is TRBJ1-2, the V gene TRBV20-1; 7 bases are shared with TRBD1. J lost 5 bases, V lost 0 bases, and 3 bases had no gene match. The germline CDR1 and CDR2 sequences are DFQATT and SNEGSKA (reference sequence). The CDR3 totals 13 residues. The CDR3 sequence: CSAREQGLYGYTF. The CDR3 DNA follows: TGCAGTGCTAGAGAACAGGGGTTGTATGGCTACACCTTC.

The rearrangement joins TRBV20-1 to TRBJ1-2; tentatively, D is TRBD1 (5 bases). The CDR3 loop spans 13 amino acids. The V and J ends lost 1 base and 9 bases respectively, with 15 bases between them. Germline V gene lookup returns CDR1 DFQATT and CDR2 SNEGSKA (reference sequence). The CDR3 loop reads CSARVGGRFRYTF. CDR3 bases: TGCAGTGCTAGAGTGGGGGGACGGTTTCGCTACACCTTC.

Ten or more counts support this clonotype. The rearrangement uses TRBV4-3 and TRBJ2-5, with 9 bases matching TRBD1. J gave up 5 bases and V 0 bases, and 13 bases lay outside the gene matches. Germline V gene data show CDR1 as LGHNA and CDR2 as YSLEER. The CDR3 runs 18 residues. The CDR3 nucleotides read TGCGCCAGCAGCCAAGAGCCCCCGACCGGACAGGGGTTCGAGACCCAGTACTTC. It specifies CASSQEPPTGQGFETQYF.

The J gene is TRBJ2-7, the V gene TRBV30; 9 bases match TRBD1. V shed 0 bases and J 5 bases; nucleotides not matched to a gene: 5. The germline CDR1 and CDR2 sequences are GTSNPN and SVGIG (reference sequence). The CDR3 sequence is 14 residues long. CDR3 protein: CAWSVGTGLDEQYF. The CDR3 nucleotides are TGTGCCTGGAGTGTAGGGACAGGGCTGGACGAGCAGTACTTC. Full variable domain (rest looked up from reference TRBV30 and TRBJ2-7): SQTIHQWPATLVQPVGSPLSLECTVEGTSNPNLYWYRQAAGRGLQLLFYSVGIGQISSEVPQNLSASRPQDRQFILSSKKLLLSDSGFYLCAWSVGTGLDEQYFGPGTRLTVT.

The J gene is TRBJ2-5, the V gene TRBV5-1; a possible D gene is TRBD1 (6 bases). The CDR3 covers 13 residues. Per germline, CDR1 SGHRS and CDR2 YFSETQ. The V gene lost 5 bases and the J gene lost 0 bases, with 8 bases spanning the gap. As DNA, the CDR3 is TGCGCCAGCAGACGACAGGACCAAGAGACCCAGTACTTC. Translated: CASRRQDQETQYF.

This clonotype was counted between two and nine times. This chain connects TRBV20-1 to TRBJ1-2, with D unresolved. V was clipped by 8 bases and J by 8 bases, with 12 bases between them. Germline V lookup: CDR1 DFQATT, CDR2 SNEGSKA (reference sequence). The CDR3 has 10 residues. The CDR3 region has the DNA TGCAGTACTCTATCCTTGGGCTACACCTTC. It yields the protein CSTLSLGYTF.

The rearrangement links TRBV25-1 to TRBJ2-3, with 10 bases identical to TRBD1. With 2 bases clipped from V and 6 bases from J, the junction kept 5 bases outside the gene matches. The germline V gene has CDR1 MGHDK and CDR2 SYGVNS. The CDR3 extends over 15 amino acids. The CDR3 loop is CASSERGQGLDTQYF. The CDR3 DNA sequence: TGTGCCAGCAGTGAACGGGGACAGGGGCTCGATACGCAGTATTTT.

The chain links TRBV4-2 to TRBJ1-4; D may be TRBD1 (6 bases). The CDR3 is 17 amino acids. V lost 0 bases to trimming and J lost 5 bases, with 16 bases between them. The germline CDR1 and CDR2 sequences are LGHNA and YNFKEQ. The CDR3 coding sequence is TGTGCCAGCAGCCAAGAAGGGAATGGACAGAGCAATGAAAAACTGTTTTTT. It encodes CASSQEGNGQSNEKLFF.

This clonotype was observed a few times. The chain is built from TRBV7-2 and TRBJ1-6; 9 nucleotides line up with TRBD1. Germline V CDR1 and CDR2: SGHTA, FQGNSA. The CDR3 consists of 16 residues. V gave up 1 base and J gave up 6 bases; unmatched junction bases: 4. The CDR3 protein is CASSLEGTGRNSPLHF. The DNA for the CDR3 is TGTGCCAGCAGCTTAGAGGGGACAGGGCGTAATTCACCCCTCCACTTT.